A selection of T cell receptor beta chains follows, all from one sample in a study of beta chain features in type 1 diabetes. Clones were sequenced by immunoSEQ multiplex PCR, and TCRdb holds only the in-frame ones, with some missing. Of nearly 350,000 clones listed, around 7.6% are singletons. Sequencing used central memory CD4+ T cells from blood. The receptor set was obtained from a woman younger than 30 in good health. The CDR3 runs from the conserved cysteine through the conserved F or W. D genes are given only for firm matches. Expanded clones are given a class, and other clones once, few, many or no size at all.

d_call | clone_size | j_call | cdr3_length | v_call | cdr3_aa | cdr3_nt
TRBD1 | many | TRBJ2-6 | 19 | TRBV7-8 | CASSSNFDRVLPGANVLTF | TGTGCCAGCAGCTCTAATTTCGACAGGGTCCTACCTGGGGCCAACGTCCTGACTTTC
- | few | TRBJ1-5 | 13 | TRBV2 | CASTGERNQPQHF | TGTGCCAGCACAGGGGAGCGCAATCAGCCCCAGCATTTT
- | - | TRBJ2-3 | 16 | TRBV5-4 | CASSLGTRGPTDTQYF | TGTGCCAGCAGCTTGGGAACGAGAGGTCCCACAGATACGCAGTATTTT
- | many | TRBJ1-1 | 13 | TRBV7-9 | CASSRDGNTEAFF | TGTGCCAGCAGCCGGGACGGCAACACTGAAGCTTTCTTT
- | - | TRBJ2-5 | 16 | TRBV11-1 | CASSLNTGDIQETQYF | TGTGCCAGCAGCTTAAACACGGGAGACATACAAGAGACCCAGTACTTC
- | few | TRBJ2-6 | 20 | TRBV27 | CASRTARTVRGPGGANVLTF | TGTGCCAGCAGAACCGCCCGGACGGTCCGAGGTCCCGGTGGGGCCAACGTCCTGACTTTC
- | few | TRBJ2-3 | 13 | TRBV28 | CASSRGGTDTQYF | TGTGCCAGCAGTAGGGGTGGGACAGATACGCAGTATTTT
TRBD1 | - | TRBJ2-2 | 14 | TRBV27 | CASGTGGKTGELFF | TGTGCCAGCGGTACAGGGGGTAAAACCGGGGAGCTGTTTTTT
- | few | TRBJ2-2 | 14 | TRBV7-9 | CASRLGSNTGELFF | TGTGCCAGCAGGCTAGGCTCTAACACCGGGGAGCTGTTTTTT
- | few | TRBJ2-3 | 17 | TRBV27 | CASSLWAGTTPTDTQYF | TGTGCCAGCAGTTTATGGGCAGGGACCACCCCCACAGATACGCAGTATTTT
- | - | TRBJ2-3 | 12 | TRBV6-1 | CASSATTDTQYF | TGTGCCAGCAGCGCGACTACAGATACGCAGTATTTT
TRBD2 | few | TRBJ2-7 | 14 | TRBV28 | CASNLGRKGNEQYF | TGTGCCAGCAACCTCGGGAGGAAAGGGAACGAGCAGTACTTC
- | many | TRBJ2-3 | 14 | TRBV23-1 | CASSRTPSTDTQYF | TGCGCCAGCAGTCGTACACCTAGCACAGATACGCAGTATTTT
- | - | TRBJ1-2 | 14 | TRBV11-2 | CASSPGQPNYGYTF | TGTGCCAGCAGCCCAGGACAGCCCAACTATGGCTACACCTTC
- | few | TRBJ1-3 | 16 | TRBV11-2 | CASSLRTATSGNTIYF | TGTGCCAGCAGCCTAAGGACAGCCACCTCTGGAAACACCATATATTTT
- | - | TRBJ1-5 | 15 | TRBV21-1 | CASSKETGRNQPQHF | TGTGCCAGCAGCAAAGAAACAGGCCGAAATCAGCCCCAGCATTTT
- | - | TRBJ2-1 | 14 | TRBV2 | CASSRDTAYNEQFF | TGTGCCAGCTCAAGGGACACCGCCTACAATGAGCAGTTCTTC
- | few | TRBJ1-2 | 13 | TRBV7-9 | CASSLALTFGYTF | TGTGCCAGCAGCTTAGCGCTAACTTTTGGCTACACCTTC
- | - | TRBJ1-1 | 16 | TRBV6-4 | CASSAGKMSVNTEAFF | TGTGCCAGCAGTGCGGGGAAGATGAGCGTGAACACTGAAGCTTTCTTT
TRBD1 | few | TRBJ1-2 | 13 | TRBV5-1 | CASTGQGSYGYTF | TGCGCCAGCACGGGACAGGGATCCTATGGCTACACCTTC
- | - | TRBJ2-1 | 15 | TRBV28 | CASRETGRSYNEQFF | TGTGCCAGCCGGGAGACAGGGAGGTCCTACAATGAGCAGTTCTTC
TRBD1 | - | TRBJ2-5 | 18 | TRBV4-2 | CASSQQVLGQGPRETQYF | TGTGCCAGCAGCCAACAAGTTCTTGGACAGGGGCCGCGAGAGACCCAGTACTTC
TRBD2 | - | TRBJ2-7 | 15 | TRBV5-1 | CASSTLAGGPYEQYF | TGCGCCAGCAGCACTCTAGCGGGAGGACCCTACGAGCAGTACTTC
- | many | TRBJ2-3 | 18 | TRBV12-1 | CASSFPGLAGPETDTQYF | TGTGCCAGCAGCTTTCCGGGACTAGCGGGACCAGAGACAGATACGCAGTATTTT
- | few | TRBJ1-2 | 12 | TRBV7-9 | CASSRTNYGYTF | TGTGCCAGCAGCCGAACTAACTATGGCTACACCTTC
TRBD2 | - | TRBJ2-5 | 17 | TRBV4-2 | CASSQVISSGKEETQYF | TGTGCCAGCAGCCAAGTGATATCTAGCGGGAAAGAAGAGACCCAGTACTTC
TRBD2 | - | TRBJ2-1 | 15 | TRBV9 | CASSVSTSYLYEQFF | TGTGCCAGCAGCGTATCGACTAGCTATTTGTATGAGCAGTTCTTC
- | few | TRBJ1-5 | 16 | TRBV25-1 | CASSELGRGSNQPQHF | TGTGCCAGCAGTGAATTAGGTAGAGGGTCCAATCAGCCCCAGCATTTT
- | many | TRBJ2-1 | 14 | TRBV25-1 | CASSEEWLADEQFF | TGTGCCAGCAGTGAGGAGTGGCTAGCCGATGAGCAGTTCTTC
- | few | TRBJ2-7 | 12 | TRBV21-1 | CASLDGYYEQYF | TGTGCCAGCTTGGATGGGTACTACGAGCAGTACTTC
- | few | TRBJ1-2 | 13 | TRBV7-9 | CASSLDGGGGYTF | TGTGCCAGCAGCTTAGACGGGGGCGGTGGCTACACCTTC
- | - | TRBJ2-2 | 16 | TRBV5-4 | CASSPTGSVRTGELFF | TGTGCCAGCAGCCCTACAGGGAGCGTACGCACCGGGGAGCTGTTTTTT
- | - | TRBJ1-1 | 11 | TRBV20-1 | CSGQMNTEAFF | TGCAGCGGACAGATGAACACTGAAGCTTTCTTT
- | few | TRBJ1-2 | 14 | TRBV4-2 | CASSRRREDDGYTF | TGTGCCAGCAGCCGCCGGAGGGAGGACGATGGCTACACCTTC
TRBD2 | many | TRBJ2-1 | 15 | TRBV7-9 | CATGTSANLVDEQFF | TGTGCCACCGGGACTAGCGCGAACCTTGTAGATGAGCAGTTCTTC
- | - | TRBJ1-2 | 14 | TRBV28 | CASSLRGAGYGYTF | TGTGCCAGCAGTTTAAGGGGCGCGGGCTATGGCTACACCTTC
TRBD1 | few | TRBJ2-6 | 22 | TRBV5-1 | CASSWGTGGSPLRSSGANVLTF | TGCGCCAGCAGCTGGGGGACAGGGGGTTCCCCGCTCCGTAGCTCTGGGGCCAACGTCCTGACTTTC
TRBD2 | many | TRBJ2-1 | 13 | TRBV2 | CASSLAGRVEQFF | TGTGCCAGCAGCCTCGCGGGGAGGGTTGAGCAGTTCTTC
- | - | TRBJ2-3 | 12 | TRBV4-2 | CASSPRGDTQYF | TGTGCCAGCAGCCCACGGGGGGATACGCAGTATTTT
TRBD1 | few | TRBJ1-1 | 14 | TRBV7-2 | CASRTTTGDTEAFF | TGTGCCAGCAGAACAACGACAGGGGACACTGAAGCTTTCTTT
TRBD2 | few | TRBJ2-1 | 16 | TRBV28 | CASSPWTSGSYNEQFF | TGTGCCAGCAGTCCCTGGACTAGCGGGTCCTACAATGAGCAGTTCTTC
- | few | TRBJ2-3 | 12 | TRBV5-5 | CASSLEGNTQYF | TGTGCCAGCAGCTTGGAGGGGAATACGCAGTATTTT
TRBD2 | few | TRBJ2-3 | 16 | TRBV7-9 | CASSMGLAGDWDTQYF | TGTGCCAGCAGCATGGGACTAGCGGGAGATTGGGATACGCAGTATTTT
TRBD2 | few | TRBJ2-1 | 18 | TRBV15 | CATRGLKLAGSSYNEQFF | TGTGCCACCAGGGGTTTGAAACTAGCGGGAAGCTCCTACAATGAGCAGTTCTTC
- | few | TRBJ2-5 | 15 | TRBV9 | CASSVATGRSETQYF | TGTGCCAGCAGCGTAGCTACTGGGCGGTCAGAGACCCAGTACTTC